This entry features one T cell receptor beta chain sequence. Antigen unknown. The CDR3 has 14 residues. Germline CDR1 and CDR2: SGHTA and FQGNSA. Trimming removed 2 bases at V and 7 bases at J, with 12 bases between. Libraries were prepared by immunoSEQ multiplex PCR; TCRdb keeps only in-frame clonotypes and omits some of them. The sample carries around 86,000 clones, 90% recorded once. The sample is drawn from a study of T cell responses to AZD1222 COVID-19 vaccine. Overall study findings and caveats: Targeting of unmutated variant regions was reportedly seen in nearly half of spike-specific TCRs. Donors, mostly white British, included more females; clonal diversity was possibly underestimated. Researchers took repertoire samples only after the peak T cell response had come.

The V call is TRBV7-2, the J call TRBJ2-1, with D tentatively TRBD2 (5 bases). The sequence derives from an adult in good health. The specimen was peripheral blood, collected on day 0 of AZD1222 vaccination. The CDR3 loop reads CASSLSTSGNEQFF. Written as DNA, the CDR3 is TGTGCCAGCAGCTTATCCACAAGCGGAAATGAGCAGTTCTTC. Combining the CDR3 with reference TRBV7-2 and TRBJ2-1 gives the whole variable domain GAGVSQSPSNKVTEKGKDVELRCDPISGHTALYWYRQSLGQGLEFLIYFQGNSAPDKSGLPSDRFSAERTGGSVSTLTIQRTQQEDSAVYLCASSLSTSGNEQFFGPGTRLTVL.